This T cell receptor beta chain was captured by sequencing in a study of post-analysis software for immune sequencing data. Study information: The cohort encompassed relapsing-remitting, secondary progressive and progressive-relapsing multiple sclerosis disease courses.

As regards this clonotype: What it binds is not known.

Unique molecular identifiers were built into the TCR beta cDNA libraries. T cells numbering 1 to 10 million yielded 450,000 to 500,000 cDNA molecules. In TCRdb, the PCR reads were re-called with MiXCR into one record per CDR3 protein. The table includes fewer than 600,000 distinct CDR3 sequences, under 55% detected once. The V and J ends lost 8 bases and 2 bases respectively, with 14 bases between them. The CDR3 loop spans 13 amino acids. The germline CDR1 and CDR2 sequences are SQVTM and ANQGSEA. Notes on the study in general: Comparison with controls showed significantly lower normalized Chao1 diversity in multiple sclerosis patients. A handful of TRBV segments appeared more often in patients than in controls, and TRBV5-6, TRBV5-1 and TRBV20-1 were among these. Co-batched samples clustered tightly together by F measure.

Sequenced: blood. The chain has TRBV29-1 and TRBJ2-3; D perhaps matches TRBD2 (5 bases). This TCR was recovered from a girl aged 10 to 17 with multiple sclerosis. The CDR3: CSTTGLFTDTQYF. CDR3 in DNA: TGCAGCACCACTGGACTTTTCACAGATACGCAGTATTTT.